The 20 T cell receptor beta chains below come from one sample, sequenced in a study of T cell responses to AZD1222 COVID-19 vaccine. Measured with immunoSEQ multiplex PCR; TCRdb has only the in-frame clones, and not every one. The sample includes 160,000 or so clones, less than 95% of them seen just once. Sequencing used peripheral blood, obtained on day 0 of AZD1222 vaccination. The receptors stem from an adult in good health.

The chain has TRBV5-1 and TRBJ2-1; the D is unclear. CDR1 and CDR2 (germline): SGHRS, YFSETQ. This CDR3 contains 15 residues. Trimming removed 1 base from V and 0 bases from J, with 8 bases in between. The CDR3 sequence: CASSLPTSSYNEQFF. CDR3 DNA sequence: TGCGCCAGCAGCTTGCCGACCAGCTCCTACAATGAGCAGTTCTTC.

This clone appeared a single time. This rearrangement joins TRBV5-1 to TRBJ2-1; 7 positions agree with TRBD2. Trimming at V came to 0 bases and at J to 3 bases, leaving 0 bases not matched to a gene. Germline lookup yields CDR1 SGHRS and CDR2 YFSETQ. The CDR3 is 14 amino acids. The CDR3 DNA reads TGCGCCAGCAGCTTGGGCGGGGGCTACAATGAGCAGTTCTTC. Translation: CASSLGGGYNEQFF. The full variable domain, its missing parts supplied by reference TRBV5-1 and TRBJ2-1, is KAGVTQTPRYLIKTRGQQVTLSCSPISGHRSVSWYQQTPGQGLQFLFEYFSETQRNKGNFPGRFSGRQFSNSRSEMNVSTLELGDSALYLCASSLGGGYNEQFFGPGTRLTVL.

The V call is TRBV19, the J call TRBJ2-3, with 9 bases aligning to TRBD2. With V trimmed by 1 base and J by 2 bases, 4 bases remained unmatched. Germline V gene data show CDR1 as LNHDA and CDR2 as SQIVND (reference sequence). This CDR3 comprises 16 residues. The CDR3 here is CASSIGSSGNTDTQYF. CDR3 sequence (DNA): TGTGCCAGTAGTATAGGGTCTAGCGGGAACACAGATACGCAGTATTTT.

J is TRBJ2-1 and V is TRBV28; D is ambiguous. CDR3 size: 12 residues. V was cut by 2 bases and J by 10 bases, with 9 bases left in between. The V gene's germline CDR1 is MDHEN and CDR2 SYDVKM. CDR3 coding DNA: TGTGCCAGCAGTTTAATACGGTCCGAGCAGTTCTTC. This codes for CASSLIRSEQFF. Supplemented by reference TRBV28 and TRBJ2-1, the full variable domain reads DVKVTQSSRYLVKRTGEKVFLECVQDMDHENMFWYRQDPGLGLRLIYFSYDVKMKEKGDIPEGYSVSREKKERFSLILESASTNQTSMYLCASSLIRSEQFFGPGTRLTVL.

V and J are TRBV28 and TRBJ2-5; 8 nucleotides match TRBD2. V was clipped by 5 bases and J by 1 base; unmatched bases: 3. The CDR3 is 14 amino acids. Germline-derived CDR1 and CDR2 are MDHEN and SYDVKM. DNA for the CDR3: TGTGCCAGCAGTCGGGGGGGGCGCCAAGAGACCCAGTACTTC. This sequence encodes CASSRGGRQETQYF.

The chain combines TRBV12-3 or TRBV12-4 with TRBJ1-2; possible D gene TRBD1, 6 bases. The CDR3 sequence is 13 residues long. Trimming cost V 4 bases and J 4 bases, with 10 bases left between them. The CDR3 DNA is TGTGCCAGCAGTTCAGGGGCCGGCTATGGCTACACCTTC. Residues: CASSSGAGYGYTF.

This clone is a singleton in its sample. The chain couples TRBV5-1 to TRBJ1-6; unclear D gene. Trimming cost V 0 bases and J 7 bases, with 8 bases left between them. Looked up from germline, CDR1 is SGHRS and CDR2 is YFSETQ. The CDR3 is made up of 14 amino acids. This chain's CDR3 is CASSLEQLNSPLHF. In DNA form, the CDR3 reads TGCGCCAGCAGCTTGGAACAGTTAAATTCACCCCTCCACTTT. Using reference TRBV5-1 and TRBJ1-6 for the parts outside the CDR3, the full variable domain is KAGVTQTPRYLIKTRGQQVTLSCSPISGHRSVSWYQQTPGQGLQFLFEYFSETQRNKGNFPGRFSGRQFSNSRSEMNVSTLELGDSALYLCASSLEQLNSPLHFGNGTRLTVT.

The V call is TRBV11-2, the J call TRBJ2-7, with TRBD2 matching over 10 bases. Germline values: CDR1 SGHAT, CDR2 FQNNGV. The V gene end was trimmed by 3 bases and the J gene end by 0 bases; junction bases not matched to a gene: 2. This CDR3 contains 15 residues. The CDR3 bases are TGTGCCAGCAGCTTCGGGACTAGCGTCTCCTACGAGCAGTACTTC. Its protein is CASSFGTSVSYEQYF.

The rearrangement uses TRBV12-3 or TRBV12-4 and TRBJ1-5; possibly TRBD1 for D (6 bases). V gave up 1 base and J gave up 7 bases, with 8 bases separating them. CDR3 length: 13 amino acids. In DNA, the CDR3 is TGTGCCAGCAGTTTAGGACAGGAACAGCCCCAGCATTTT. Translated, it gives CASSLGQEQPQHF.

CDR3 sequence (DNA): TGTGCCAGCAGCGAGACCGGGACGGTCGGAGTCTACGAGCAGTACTTC. It is translated as CASSETGTVGVYEQYF. The chain joins TRBV9 to TRBJ2-7; D tentatively fits TRBD1 or TRBD2 (5 bases each). CDR3 length equals 16 residues. V dropped 3 bases and J dropped 3 bases, with 19 bases sitting between them. Per germline, CDR1 SGDLS and CDR2 YYNGEE.

CDR3 in amino acids: CASSESRLRGAQYF. The CDR3 DNA follows: TGCGCCAGCAGTGAGTCGCGTCTCCGAGGGGCCCAGTACTTC. The chain is built from TRBV10-1 and TRBJ2-5; D tentatively reads TRBD1 or TRBD2 (5 bases each). Per germline, CDR1 WNHNN and CDR2 SYGVQD (reference sequence). This CDR3 is built from 14 residues. Between the trimmed V and J ends, which lost 0 bases and 9 bases, there was a span of 14 bases.

The chain has TRBV27 and TRBJ1-1; D may be TRBD1 (5 bases). The CDR3 runs 11 residues. The germline V gene encodes CDR1 MNHEY and CDR2 SMNVEV (reference sequence). V was pared by 3 bases and J by 8 bases, with 7 bases between. CDR3 nucleotide sequence: TGTGCCAGCAGTTTGAGGGGAGAAGCTTTCTTT. Its protein is CASSLRGEAFF.

The V and J genes are TRBV7-2 and TRBJ1-5; weak D call: TRBD1 (5 bases). The V end was cut by 2 bases, the J end by 4 bases, with 18 bases between. The CDR3 totals 17 residues. Germline CDR1 and CDR2: SGHTA and FQGNSA. CDR3 sequence reads: CASSLFQDPGGNQPQHF. CDR3 nucleotide sequence: TGTGCCAGCAGCTTATTTCAGGACCCCGGGGGGAATCAGCCCCAGCATTTT.

This rearrangement joins TRBV27 to TRBJ1-1; no firm D call. Trimming left V 5 bases short and J 0 bases short, with 7 bases between. Germline V CDR1 and CDR2: MNHEY, SMNVEV (reference sequence). The CDR3 totals 13 residues. This CDR3 reads CASSTRLNTEAFF. The CDR3 DNA reads as TGTGCCAGCAGTACCCGACTGAACACTGAAGCTTTCTTT.

This rearrangement joins TRBV5-1 to TRBJ1-1; D not resolved. CDR1 SGHRS and CDR2 YFSETQ come from the germline V gene. The germline V and J ends were trimmed by 4 bases and 0 bases, with 10 bases remaining between them. The CDR3 is made up of 14 amino acids. The CDR3 sequence: CASSLKALNTEAFF. The CDR3 DNA sequence: TGCGCCAGCAGCCTGAAAGCCCTGAACACTGAAGCTTTCTTT.

The genes are TRBV29-1 and TRBJ2-7, with D possibly being TRBD2 (6 bases). Germline V gene lookup returns CDR1 SQVTM and CDR2 ANQGSEA. V was clipped by 8 bases and J by 6 bases, with 26 bases between them. This CDR3 comprises 15 residues. Here the CDR3 DNA reads TGCAGCCCCCTGCCGCGGGGCGTATTGAGGCCCGAGCAGTACTTC. It translates to CSPLPRGVLRPEQYF.

The V and J genes are TRBV28 and TRBJ2-2; 9 bases agree with TRBD2. The V gene's germline CDR1 is MDHEN and CDR2 SYDVKM. This CDR3 has 15 residues. V shed 4 bases and J 0 bases; nucleotides not matched to a gene: 0. CDR3 nucleotide sequence: TGTGCCAGCAGTTCTAGCGGGACGAACACCGGGGAGCTGTTTTTT. Translated: CASSSSGTNTGELFF. Together with reference TRBV28 and TRBJ2-2, the CDR3 gives the full variable domain: DVKVTQSSRYLVKRTGEKVFLECVQDMDHENMFWYRQDPGLGLRLIYFSYDVKMKEKGDIPEGYSVSREKKERFSLILESASTNQTSMYLCASSSSGTNTGELFFGEGSRLTVL.

The chain is built from TRBV7-9 and TRBJ2-3, with 8 nucleotides matching TRBD2. This CDR3 spans 15 amino acids. After removal of 3 bases from V and 0 bases from J, the junction contained 2 bases not matched to a gene. Germline CDR1 SEHNR, CDR2 FQNEAQ (reference sequence). The CDR3, as DNA: TGTGCCAGCAGCTTTACGGGGGGGAGCACAGATACGCAGTATTTT. This sequence encodes CASSFTGGSTDTQYF.

The CDR3 DNA reads TGTGCCAGCTCACGCCCCGGGACAGGTTCCTACGAGCAGTACTTC. It is translated as CASSRPGTGSYEQYF. The V and J genes are TRBV18 and TRBJ2-7; TRBD1 matches 8 bases. Germline values: CDR1 KGHSH, CDR2 LQKENI. The CDR3 is 15 residues long. Trimming at V came to 4 bases and at J to 1 base, leaving 6 bases not matched to a gene.

Only a few counts were recorded for this clone. J is TRBJ1-2 and V is TRBV6-5; 10 bases line up with TRBD1. The CDR3 runs 13 residues. Germline values: CDR1 MNHEY, CDR2 SVGAGI. The V and J ends lost 6 bases and 5 bases, in that order; junction bases with no gene match: 3. CDR3 nucleotides: TGTGCCAGCAGGAGACAGGGGGCGTATGGCTACACCTTC. Protein sequence: CASRRQGAYGYTF.